Below, 7 T cell receptor beta chains from the same sample are listed, as sequenced in a study of cytomegalovirus exposure and HLA in healthy donors. Both 60 Vbeta primers and 13 Jbeta primers went into the PCR. Method: immunoSEQ multiplex PCR; TCRdb's copy keeps in-frame clones and lacks some. The sample contains 140,000 to 150,000 clones, more than 8% of which appear only once. The specimen was PBMCs. Every receptor here comes from a man between 50 and 59 years old in good health and CMV-seronegative.

The chain combines TRBV19 with TRBJ2-3, with a weak D call TRBD2 (5 bases). Trimming removed 3 bases from V and 2 bases from J, with 9 bases in between. This CDR3 region has 14 residues. Looked up from germline, CDR1 is LNHDA and CDR2 is SQIVND (reference sequence). Written as DNA, the CDR3 is TGTGCCAGTAGTATGGCGGGCTTCACAGATACGCAGTATTTT. It is translated as CASSMAGFTDTQYF. Full variable domain (missing parts from reference TRBV19 and TRBJ2-3): DGGITQSPKYLFRKEGQNVTLSCEQNLNHDAMYWYRQDPGQGLRLIYYSQIVNDFQKGDIAEGYSVSREKKESFPLTVTSAQKNPTAFYLCASSMAGFTDTQYFGPGTRLTVL.

This clone was seen more than once but under ten times. This chain connects TRBV5-1 to TRBJ1-5; 8 bases fit TRBD1. From germline, CDR1 is SGHRS and CDR2 YFSETQ. The CDR3 runs 16 residues. The trim removed 4 bases at V and 7 bases at J, leaving 13 bases unmatched. The chain's CDR3 is CASSPDSTGATQPQHF. As DNA, the CDR3 is TGCGCCAGCAGCCCAGACTCGACAGGGGCTACGCAGCCCCAGCATTTT. Filled out from reference TRBV5-1 and TRBJ1-5, the complete variable domain reads KAGVTQTPRYLIKTRGQQVTLSCSPISGHRSVSWYQQTPGQGLQFLFEYFSETQRNKGNFPGRFSGRQFSNSRSEMNVSTLELGDSALYLCASSPDSTGATQPQHFGDGTRLSIL.

The chain combines TRBV7-9 with TRBJ2-3, with 7 bases aligning to TRBD2. The trim removed 5 bases at V and 3 bases at J, leaving 14 bases unmatched. The CDR3 is 17 amino acids. The V gene's germline CDR1 is SEHNR and CDR2 FQNEAQ (reference sequence). Here the CDR3 DNA reads TGTGCCAGCAGCACCGTGACTAGCCGCCTGAGGACAGATACGCAGTATTTT. Translating it yields CASSTVTSRLRTDTQYF.

Comment on this clone: At one of its ends the junction is not consistent with the germline gene, which may arise from a read error. The chain carries TRBV30 and TRBJ1-5; TRBD1 is a possible D gene (6 bases). The germline V gene encodes CDR1 GTSNPN and CDR2 SVGIG (reference sequence). The CDR3 has 19 amino acids. CDR3 in DNA: TGTGCATGGAGTGTTGGTTATCTCGGGTCAACAGGGATCTATCAGCCCCAGCATTTT. It encodes CAWSVGYLGSTGIYQPQHF. The whole variable domain, remainder taken from reference TRBV30 and TRBJ1-5, is SQTIHQWPATLVQPVGSPLSLECTVEGTSNPNLYWYRQAAGRGLQLLFYSVGIGQISSEVPQNLSASRPQDRQFILSSKKLLLSDSGFYLCAWSVGYLGSTGIYQPQHFGDGTRLSIL.

This rearrangement joins TRBV10-1 to TRBJ2-7; 14 bases map to TRBD2. CDR3 size: 16 residues. Germline V lookup: CDR1 WNHNN, CDR2 SYGVQD (reference sequence). The trim removed 6 bases at V and 1 base at J, leaving 5 bases unmatched. DNA of the CDR3: TGCGCCAGCAGCCCGGGACTAGCGGGAGTTTCCTACGAGCAGTACTTC. Protein sequence: CASSPGLAGVSYEQYF.

In this sample, this clone turned up a few times. The chain couples TRBV7-6 to TRBJ2-5, with D possibly being TRBD2 (5 bases). The CDR3 runs to 14 residues. Per germline, CDR1 SGHVS and CDR2 FNYEAQ. V lost 2 bases, J lost 5 bases, and 12 bases lay in between. The CDR3 DNA is TGTGCCAGCAGCTTACCGGGTGGAGGTGAGACCCAGTACTTC. Its translation: CASSLPGGGETQYF.

The chain uses TRBV19 and TRBJ2-5; 7 bases line up with TRBD1. The DNA end lines up better with TRBJ2-7; the J call may be wrong. Looked up from germline, CDR1 is LNHDA and CDR2 is SQIVND (reference sequence). This CDR3 region has 13 residues. The CDR3 region is CASSTTGFYEQYF. DNA of the CDR3: TGTGCCAGTAGTACGACAGGGTTTTACGAGCAGTACTTC.